These 7 T cell receptor beta chains were all obtained from the same sample, sequenced in a study of blood T cell repertoires in COVID-19. Sequenced by immunoSEQ multiplex PCR; TCRdb stores in-frame clones only, minus some. The data hold 250,000 to 300,000 clones, with more than 80% observed a single time. Sequencing was carried out using peripheral blood. Every receptor here comes from a woman in her 40s with acute or convalescent COVID-19.

The chain employs TRBV27 and TRBJ1-5; 8 bases fit TRBD1. The CDR3 contains 17 residues. Trimming removed 4 bases from V and 0 bases from J; junction bases left unmatched: 8. Germline-derived CDR1 and CDR2 are MNHEY and SMNVEV (reference sequence). The CDR3 sequence: CASSSGTGEFSNQPQHF. For the CDR3, the DNA is TGTGCCAGCAGTTCGGGGACAGGAGAATTTAGCAATCAGCCCCAGCATTTT.

This chain connects TRBV6-5 to TRBJ1-5; D is possibly TRBD1 (6 bases). CDR1 MNHEY and CDR2 SVGAGI come from the germline V gene. V dropped 5 bases and J dropped 9 bases, with 17 bases sitting between them. The CDR3 is made up of 14 amino acids. The DNA of the CDR3 is TGTGCCAGCAGTAGGACAGCCCTACCTGGGCCCCAGCATTTT. Amino acids: CASSRTALPGPQHF.

The rearrangement uses TRBV2 and TRBJ1-1, with D possibly TRBD1 on 5 matching bases. The CDR3 has 17 residues. The germline V gene has CDR1 SNHLY and CDR2 FYNNEI. V lost 1 base and J 2 bases, leaving 17 bases between the germline ends. The CDR3 DNA sequence: TGTGCCAGCAGTGAAGACGGGGACTCAATTACCAACACTGAAGCTTTCTTT. Translation: CASSEDGDSITNTEAFF.

A few counts support this clone. This sequence joins TRBV7-8 and TRBJ2-3, with 9 positions matching TRBD1. V lost 6 bases to trimming and J lost 4 bases; unmatched junction nucleotides: 2. This CDR3 is built from 13 residues. CDR1 and CDR2 from the germline V gene are SGHVS and FQNEAQ. The CDR3, as DNA: TGTGCCAGCAGTACAGGGGGCCCAGATACGCAGTATTTT. It yields the protein CASSTGGPDTQYF.

This chain links TRBV7-2 with TRBJ1-4, with a weak D call TRBD1 (6 bases). The CDR3 sequence is 14 residues long. Trimming removed 5 bases at V and 10 bases at J, with 17 bases between. Germline V CDR1 and CDR2: SGHTA, FQGNSA. For the CDR3, the DNA is TGTGCCAGCAGCCCCCGATTACAGGGTGGAAAACTGTTTTTT. Protein sequence: CASSPRLQGGKLFF.

The chain has TRBV9 and TRBJ1-1; D is uncertain. Germline V gene sequence: CDR1 SGDLS, CDR2 YYNGEE. V shed 1 base and J shed 2 bases, with 12 bases lying between them. The CDR3 spans 15 residues. This chain's CDR3 is CASSVLDLSNTEAFF. CDR3 nucleotides: TGTGCCAGCAGCGTATTAGACTTATCCAACACTGAAGCTTTCTTT.

This rearrangement joins TRBV6-5 to TRBJ1-2; weak D call: TRBD1 (6 bases). Trimming pared 8 bases from V and 2 bases from J, leaving 12 bases between. The CDR3 has 13 residues. The V gene's germline CDR1 is MNHEY and CDR2 SVGAGI. The CDR3 DNA reads as TGTGCCAGCTGCCTGGACAGCAACTATGGCTACACCTTC. Translating gives CASCLDSNYGYTF.